These 31 T cell receptor beta chains were all obtained from the same sample, sequenced in a study of blood T cell repertoires in COVID-19. This table comes from immunoSEQ multiplex PCR, and its TCRdb copy is limited to in-frame clones, with some not included. Among some 190,000 clones listed, 80% to 90% were seen once. The specimen sequenced was peripheral blood. Receptor source: a woman of 80 years or more with acute or convalescent COVID-19.

The chain carries TRBV5-4 and TRBJ2-1; 11 bases map to TRBD2. CDR3 size: 15 residues. Germline trimming cut 3 bases from V and 9 bases from J; bases unmatched to any gene: 8. The germline CDR1 and CDR2 sequences are SGHNT and YYREEE (reference sequence). The CDR3 DNA follows: TGTGCCAGCAGCTCCCTAGCGGGAGGTTCTAGTGAGCAGTTCTTC. This sequence encodes CASSSLAGGSSEQFF.

The V gene is TRBV7-2, the J gene TRBJ2-3; the D is unclear. Germline CDR1 reads SGHTA; CDR2 reads FQGNSA. Trimming shortened V by 1 base and J by 3 bases, and 8 bases separated the two germline ends. The CDR3 runs 14 residues. Here the CDR3 reads CASSLVAVTDTQYF. The CDR3 region has the DNA TGTGCCAGCAGCTTAGTGGCGGTTACAGATACGCAGTATTTT.

This chain connects TRBV2 to TRBJ2-7; 9 bases match TRBD2. The CDR3 length is 16 residues. Germline V gene data show CDR1 as SNHLY and CDR2 as FYNNEI. J gave up 1 base and V 5 bases, and 9 bases lay outside the gene matches. CDR3 DNA sequence: TGTGCCAGCAGTTTCGTCGGGACTAGCCAATCCTACGAGCAGTACTTC. The encoded protein is CASSFVGTSQSYEQYF.

This clone appeared a single time. The chain combines TRBV5-1 with TRBJ2-2; TRBD2 aligns across 12 bases. The V segment lost 3 bases and the J segment 2 bases; nucleotides outside the gene matches: 5. The germline V gene has CDR1 SGHRS and CDR2 YFSETQ. This CDR3 contains 17 residues. The CDR3 DNA reads as TGCGCCAGCAGCTGGAAGACTAGCGGGAGAAACACCGGGGAGCTGTTTTTT. Its translation: CASSWKTSGRNTGELFF.

In its sample, this clone was seen once. This chain links TRBV24-1 with TRBJ1-1; no clear D. The CDR3 length is 15 residues. CDR1 and CDR2 (germline): KGHDR, SFDVKD. Trimming removed 1 base at V and 1 base at J, with 9 bases between. The CDR3 region has the DNA TGTGCCACCAGTGATTTCCCTAATAGGAACACTGAAGCTTTCTTT. Its translation is CATSDFPNRNTEAFF.

This clone occurred once. The chain links TRBV28 to TRBJ2-7, with D maybe TRBD2 (5 bases). V was shortened by 5 bases and J by 6 bases, with 20 bases between the two germline ends. Germline CDR1 reads MDHEN; CDR2 reads SYDVKM. CDR3 length: 15 amino acids. CDR3 DNA: TGTGCCAGCAGTCCAGCTAGCAACTCCCGGGGCGAGCAGTACTTC. It is translated as CASSPASNSRGEQYF. The full variable domain, completed using reference TRBV28 and TRBJ2-7, is DVKVTQSSRYLVKRTGEKVFLECVQDMDHENMFWYRQDPGLGLRLIYFSYDVKMKEKGDIPEGYSVSREKKERFSLILESASTNQTSMYLCASSPASNSRGEQYFGPGTRLTVT.

In this sample, this clone turned up once. The J gene is TRBJ2-1, the V gene TRBV10-2, with 11 positions matching TRBD2. The CDR3 contains 14 residues. V was clipped by 6 bases and J by 10 bases; unmatched bases: 8. Germline V gene lookup returns CDR1 WSHSY and CDR2 SAAADI. CDR3 bases: TGCGCCAGCAGGACAGGGACTAGCGGAGGCGAGCAGTTCTTC. Translation gives CASRTGTSGGEQFF.

The V call is TRBV18, the J call TRBJ2-5; 7 bases align to TRBD1. Per the germline V gene, CDR1 is KGHSH and CDR2 is LQKENI. V lost 0 bases to trimming and J lost 3 bases; unmatched junction nucleotides: 1. The CDR3 runs to 14 residues. Here the CDR3 DNA reads TGTGCCAGCTCACCACCAGGGGGCGAAGAGACCCAGTACTTC. It codes for CASSPPGGEETQYF.

The rearrangement links TRBV7-9 to TRBJ2-2, with D perhaps matching TRBD1 (6 bases). V gave up 2 bases and J gave up 0 bases, with 16 bases separating them. Germline V gene sequence: CDR1 SEHNR, CDR2 FQNEAQ (reference sequence). The CDR3 contains 18 residues. CDR3: CASSLLYQGPSNTGELFF. As DNA, the CDR3 is TGTGCCAGCAGCTTACTATATCAGGGGCCTTCGAACACCGGGGAGCTGTTTTTT.

The CDR3 region is CASTNSGANVLTF. In DNA form, the CDR3 reads TGTGCCAGCACCAACTCTGGGGCCAACGTCCTGACTTTC. The chain employs TRBV27 and TRBJ2-6; no clear D. V lost 7 bases and J 0 bases, leaving 4 bases between the germline ends. The CDR3 is made up of 13 amino acids. In germline, CDR1 is MNHEY, CDR2 SMNVEV (reference sequence). Variable domain in full (rest from reference TRBV27 and TRBJ2-6): EAQVTQNPRYLITVTGKKLTVTCSQNMNHEYMSWYRQDPGLGLRQIYYSMNVEVTDKGDVPEGYKVSRKEKRNFPLILESPSPNQTSLYFCASTNSGANVLTFGAGSRLTVL.

The rearrangement uses TRBV27 and TRBJ1-5, with D unclear. Germline assignment: CDR1 MNHEY and CDR2 SMNVEV (reference sequence). The V end lost 3 bases, the J end lost 0 bases, and 12 bases lay between the germline ends. The CDR3 is made up of 16 amino acids. The CDR3 reads CASSLSGRYSNQPQHF. The CDR3 DNA sequence: TGTGCCAGCAGTTTGTCAGGCCGATATAGCAATCAGCCCCAGCATTTT.

The V gene is TRBV28, the J gene TRBJ2-3; tentative D call: TRBD2 (5 bases). Germline V gene sequence: CDR1 MDHEN, CDR2 SYDVKM. This CDR3 has 17 amino acids. The V end lost 3 bases, the J end lost 0 bases, and 16 bases lay between the germline ends. CDR3 residues: CASSLFASYSSTDTQYF. Written as DNA, the CDR3 is TGTGCCAGCAGTTTGTTCGCTAGCTACTCTAGCACAGATACGCAGTATTTT.

The J gene is TRBJ2-3, the V gene TRBV19; 14 bases match TRBD2. Germline V gene lookup returns CDR1 LNHDA and CDR2 SQIVND (reference sequence). The CDR3 has 20 amino acids. Unmatched junction bases numbered 14, after V lost 6 bases and J lost 0 bases. The CDR3 nucleotides read TGTGCCAGTAGCACCAGGACTAGCGGGAGGCCTGGGATTAGCACAGATACGCAGTATTTT. As protein: CASSTRTSGRPGISTDTQYF.

The chain recombines TRBV4-1 with TRBJ1-1; D gene ambiguous. The V gene's germline CDR1 is MGHRA and CDR2 YSYEKL. The CDR3 extends over 19 amino acids. V lost 0 bases and J 4 bases, leaving 24 bases between the germline ends. CDR3 sequence (DNA): TGCGCCAGCAGCCAAGAGGGGTCCGGGGTAAGTACTAGGGCCACTGAAGCTTTCTTT. This codes for CASSQEGSGVSTRATEAFF.

CDR3 sequence: CASSLQGLNTEAFF. In DNA, the CDR3 is TGTGCCAGCAGCCTTCAGGGCCTGAACACTGAAGCTTTCTTT. The J gene is TRBJ1-1, the V gene TRBV3-1 (or the pseudogene TRBV3-2); a possible D gene is TRBD1 (5 bases). The germline V gene encodes CDR1 LGHDT and CDR2 YNNKEL (reference sequence). The CDR3 contains 14 residues. V was pared by 4 bases and J by 0 bases, with 9 bases between.

The rearrangement joins TRBV18 to TRBJ1-1; 10 positions agree with TRBD1. Germline V lookup: CDR1 KGHSH, CDR2 LQKENI. The CDR3 has 16 amino acids. Trimming cost V 3 bases and J 0 bases; bases outside gene matches: 4. The CDR3 DNA reads as TGTGCCAGCTCACCCGGGACAGGGGCCTTGAACACTGAAGCTTTCTTT. Its protein product is CASSPGTGALNTEAFF.

The rearrangement joins TRBV6-5 to TRBJ1-2; D is perhaps TRBD1 (5 bases). Trimming removed 0 bases from V and 5 bases from J, with 10 bases in between. Germline assignment: CDR1 MNHEY and CDR2 SVGAGI. The CDR3 loop spans 14 amino acids. In nucleotides, the CDR3 is TGTGCCAGCAGTTACTCGACGGGGGGATATGGCTACACCTTC. Protein sequence: CASSYSTGGYGYTF.

Comments on this clone: This CDR3 is also generated by other DNA sequences in the sample. The gene calls are TRBV30 and TRBJ1-3; D perhaps matches TRBD1 (6 bases). Germline CDR1 GTSNPN, CDR2 SVGIG (reference sequence). The CDR3 is 19 amino acids. Trimming left V 0 bases short and J 0 bases short, with 21 bases between. The DNA for the CDR3 is TGTGCCTGGAGTGTAGGGGTTCGGCGGGGGGGCCTCTCTGGAAACACCATATATTTT. Translation gives CAWSVGVRRGGLSGNTIYF.

In this sample, this clone turned up once. The chain links TRBV18 to TRBJ2-3, with 9 bases aligning to TRBD1. Germline loops: CDR1 KGHSH, CDR2 LQKENI. Trimming removed 4 bases from V and 4 bases from J; junction bases left unmatched: 3. The CDR3 sequence is 14 residues long. CDR3 protein: CASSLTGGPDTQYF. DNA for the CDR3: TGTGCCAGCTCACTCACAGGGGGCCCAGATACGCAGTATTTT.

The chain has TRBV5-1 and TRBJ1-1, with D uncertain. The V gene lost 6 bases and the J gene lost 5 bases, with 14 bases spanning the gap. In germline, CDR1 is SGHRS, CDR2 YFSETQ. This CDR3 contains 13 residues. CDR3 in DNA: TGCGCCAGCAAGTCGCCGGGGTTTACTGAAGCTTTCTTT. Translating gives CASKSPGFTEAFF.

This clone was observed a handful of times. The chain joins TRBV12-3 or TRBV12-4 to TRBJ1-5; 7 bases line up with TRBD1. V shed 5 bases and J 7 bases; nucleotides not matched to a gene: 5. The CDR3 totals 13 residues. The CDR3: CASSGGTEQPQHF. The DNA of the CDR3 is TGTGCCAGCAGTGGCGGGACAGAACAGCCCCAGCATTTT.

This chain connects TRBV19 to TRBJ1-2; TRBD1 aligns across 8 bases. This CDR3 has 17 residues. Germline values: CDR1 LNHDA, CDR2 SQIVND (reference sequence). After removal of 6 bases from V and 8 bases from J, the junction contained 20 bases not matched to a gene. The CDR3 reads CASSPQAGTGFLSGYTF. CDR3 coding DNA: TGTGCCAGTAGCCCCCAGGCCGGGACAGGCTTCCTTAGCGGCTACACCTTC.

The chain is built from TRBV5-1 and TRBJ1-2; 7 bases are a match to TRBD1. Germline-derived CDR1 and CDR2 are SGHRS and YFSETQ. The CDR3 length is 14 residues. V dropped 7 bases and J dropped 0; count of bases not matched to a gene: 6. CDR3 in amino acids: CASATGQSNYGYTF. The CDR3 DNA reads as TGCGCCAGCGCTACGGGACAGTCTAACTATGGCTACACCTTC.

V is TRBV29-1 and J is TRBJ2-3, with a tentative D call TRBD2 (5 bases). This CDR3 is built from 16 residues. Germline assignment: CDR1 SQVTM and CDR2 ANQGSEA. V lost 4 bases and J 3 bases, leaving 20 bases between the germline ends. DNA for the CDR3: TGCAGCGTTGGTGGACTTGAGGGCCTCGGGACAGATACGCAGTATTTT. Amino acids: CSVGGLEGLGTDTQYF.

The chain links TRBV7-2 to TRBJ1-1; D is unresolved. CDR3 length: 14 residues. Between the trimmed V and J ends, which lost 1 base and 0 bases, there was a span of 6 bases. Germline assignment: CDR1 SGHTA and CDR2 FQGNSA. Here the CDR3 DNA reads TGTGCCAGCAGCTTAGTTTCCATGAACACTGAAGCTTTCTTT. Protein product: CASSLVSMNTEAFF.

This clone showed up just a few times. The rearrangement links TRBV21-1 to TRBJ2-3; the table's D gene call, TRBD1, was not cross checked with the DNA. TRBV21-1 is noted as a pseudogene. The CDR3 runs to 13 residues. The CDR3 DNA reads as TGTGCCAGCAGCACGGACAGGCGCGATACGCAGTATTTT. Translating it yields CASSTDRRDTQYF.

This sequence joins TRBV18 and TRBJ1-1; 8 nucleotides agree with TRBD1. The CDR3 loop spans 15 amino acids. Trimming took 6 bases from V and 4 from J; bases not matched to a gene: 10. CDR1 is KGHSH, CDR2 LQKENI, per germline. The CDR3 region has the DNA TGTGCCAGCTCCGAAGGACAGGGCTTCGGCACTGAAGCTTTCTTT. This sequence encodes CASSEGQGFGTEAFF.

The genes are TRBV28 and TRBJ1-3; D is possibly TRBD1 (5 bases). CDR1 and CDR2 from the germline V gene are MDHEN and SYDVKM. Trimming cost V 0 bases and J 2 bases, with 5 bases left between them. The CDR3 totals 14 residues. In DNA, the CDR3 is TGTGCCAGCAGTTTATGGACAGCTGGAAACACCATATATTTT. Its translation: CASSLWTAGNTIYF.

The V call is TRBV10-1, the J call TRBJ1-1, with 8 positions matching TRBD1. Germline V CDR1 and CDR2: WNHNN, SYGVQD (reference sequence). CDR3 length: 12 amino acids. V trimming: 8 bases; J trimming: 7 bases; junction bases outside the gene matches: 6. The CDR3 loop is CASPTGEVEAFF. As DNA, the CDR3 is TGCGCCAGCCCGACAGGGGAGGTTGAAGCTTTCTTT.

V and J are TRBV6-5 and TRBJ2-7; maybe TRBD1 (6 bases). Germline V gene sequence: CDR1 MNHEY, CDR2 SVGAGI. The length of the CDR3 is 15 residues. V was cut by 7 bases and J by 2 bases, with 18 bases left in between. CDR3 amino acids: CASTPQGLGAYEQYF. The CDR3 DNA reads as TGTGCCAGCACCCCACAGGGTCTAGGAGCCTACGAGCAGTACTTC.

The chain couples TRBV7-2 to TRBJ1-3, with TRBD1 identical over 8 bases. CDR1 and CDR2 from the germline V gene are SGHTA and FQGNSA. Unmatched junction bases numbered 9, after V lost 5 bases and J lost 0 bases. The CDR3 loop spans 17 amino acids. The CDR3 sequence: CASSLRTGFSSGNTIYF. The CDR3 coding sequence is TGTGCCAGCAGCCTGAGGACAGGGTTTAGCTCTGGAAACACCATATATTTT.